This note documents a single T cell receptor (beta chain) sequence. This specimen comes from a study of blood T cell repertoires in COVID-19. On the study more broadly: Samples taken during acute and convalescent COVID-19 were collected in the United States, Italy and Spain. Nucleic acid was either cDNA or gDNA, and it came from T cells, B-cell-depleted T cells, or PBMCs.

The CDR3 loop spans 15 amino acids. V lost 5 bases to trimming and J lost 3 bases, with 13 bases between them. CDR1 and CDR2 from the germline V gene are SGHNT and YENEEA. Measured with immunoSEQ multiplex PCR; TCRdb has only the in-frame clones, and not every one. The data show fewer than 250,000 clones, with roughly 86% seen just once and approximately 1.5% held by the top ten. Sequencing was done on a sample of peripheral blood. This receptor was taken from a woman in her fifties or sixties who had recovered from COVID-19. V gene TRBV11-3 combines with J gene TRBJ2-2; no clear D. The CDR3 region is CASSTDRLYTGELFF. The CDR3 nucleotides are TGTGCCAGCAGCACCGACCGACTTTACACCGGGGAGCTGTTTTTT.